Presented here are 7 T cell receptor beta chains from one specimen sequenced in a study of blood T cell repertoires in COVID-19. The table came from immunoSEQ multiplex PCR; TCRdb's copy has only in-frame clones and leaves some out. Found here are some 150,000 clones, 76% of them singletons; the top ten hold 4.2%. The sample comprised peripheral blood. These receptors all stem from a man between 60 and 70 years old with acute or convalescent COVID-19.

V usage is TRBV19 and J usage is TRBJ1-1; TRBD1 matches at 12 bases. CDR3 length: 20 residues. The ends lost 4 bases at V and 3 bases at J; junction bases unmatched: 18. Germline CDR1 is LNHDA and CDR2 is SQIVND (reference sequence). The CDR3 region is CASSTPGQGAFIRRDTEAFF. DNA for the CDR3: TGTGCCAGTAGTACTCCGGGACAGGGGGCTTTTATTCGAAGGGACACTGAAGCTTTCTTT.

J is TRBJ2-1 and V is TRBV3-1 (or the pseudogene TRBV3-2); 7 bases fit TRBD2. This CDR3 comprises 15 residues. The junction had 4 bases not matched to a gene; V was cut back by 4 bases and J by 1 base. Germline CDR1 LGHDT, CDR2 YNNKEL (reference sequence). CDR3 region: CASSRLAVSYNEQFF. DNA of the CDR3: TGTGCCAGCAGCCGACTAGCTGTATCCTACAATGAGCAGTTCTTC.

This sequence joins TRBV2 and TRBJ2-3, with D possibly being TRBD1 (6 bases). Germline assignment: CDR1 SNHLY and CDR2 FYNNEI. The ends were cut back, 3 bases at V and 2 bases at J, with 9 bases in the middle. CDR3 length equals 14 residues. The CDR3 here is CASSDRGSTDTQYF. In DNA form, the CDR3 reads TGTGCCAGCAGTGACAGGGGTTCCACAGATACGCAGTATTTT.

The rearrangement links TRBV5-6 to TRBJ1-4; D is ambiguous. CDR3 size: 17 residues. Looked up from germline, CDR1 is SGHDT and CDR2 is YYEEEE. V lost 3 bases and J 6 bases, leaving 21 bases between the germline ends. The CDR3 is CASSSWRMGSLDEKLFF. The CDR3 nucleotides are TGTGCCAGCAGCTCATGGCGGATGGGGAGTTTAGATGAAAAACTGTTTTTT.

This clone was seen once. The genes are TRBV5-1 and TRBJ1-4; 7 nucleotides agree with TRBD1. CDR1 and CDR2 from the germline V gene are SGHRS and YFSETQ. The CDR3 has 14 amino acids. V shed 3 bases, J shed 4 bases, and the junction held 3 bases outside the gene matches. In DNA, the CDR3 is TGCGCCAGCAGCTCTGGACAGGATAATGAAAAACTGTTTTTT. Translation: CASSSGQDNEKLFF.

The V call is TRBV18, the J call TRBJ2-7; D is perhaps TRBD2 (6 bases). The CDR3 consists of 15 residues. From germline, CDR1 is KGHSH and CDR2 LQKENI. The V gene lost 5 bases and the J gene lost 5 bases, with 19 bases spanning the gap. For the CDR3, the DNA is TGTGCCAGCTCATCATCCGGGACTGTGGGTAACGAGCAGTACTTC. Protein: CASSSSGTVGNEQYF.

The gene calls are TRBV10-1 and TRBJ2-5; no clear D gene. V lost 4 bases and J lost 0, with 6 bases in between. This CDR3 contains 13 residues. The V gene's germline CDR1 is WNHNN and CDR2 SYGVQD (reference sequence). The CDR3 DNA reads as TGCGCCAGCAGTGCTGGCAACCAAGAGACCCAGTACTTC. Its translation: CASSAGNQETQYF.